This entry lists 27 T cell receptor beta chains sequenced from one sample in a study of cytomegalovirus exposure and HLA in healthy donors. PCR involved 60 Vbeta and 13 Jbeta primers. Assay used: immunoSEQ multiplex PCR; TCRdb lists only in-frame clones, some missing. The table includes 110,000 or so clones, approximately 75% detected once. What was sequenced was PBMCs. The receptors come from a man aged 50 to 60 in good health and CMV-seropositive.

The rearrangement links TRBV28 to TRBJ1-2; 11 bases are a match to TRBD1. The CDR3 length is 17 residues. Germline CDR1 MDHEN, CDR2 SYDVKM. V lost 4 bases to trimming and J lost 3 bases; unmatched junction nucleotides: 10. CDR3 coding DNA: TGTGCCAGCAGTTATGATGGGACAGGGGGGTCCCACTATGGCTACACCTTC. Protein sequence: CASSYDGTGGSHYGYTF.

The chain joins TRBV18 to TRBJ2-7; weak D call: TRBD1 (6 bases). Germline lookup yields CDR1 KGHSH and CDR2 LQKENI. The CDR3 is made up of 13 amino acids. The V end lost 4 bases, the J end lost 4 bases, and 11 bases lay between the germline ends. The CDR3 is CASSRSQGYEQYF. The CDR3 nucleotides read TGTGCCAGCTCACGCTCACAGGGTTACGAGCAGTACTTC. Combining the CDR3 with reference TRBV18 and TRBJ2-7 gives the whole variable domain NAGVMQNPRHLVRRRGQEARLRCSPMKGHSHVYWYRQLPEEGLKFMVYLQKENIIDESGMPKERFSAEFPKEGPSILRIQQVVRGDSAAYFCASSRSQGYEQYFGPGTRLTVT.

V gene TRBV9 combines with J gene TRBJ1-6; 8 nucleotides match TRBD1. This CDR3 is 16 amino acids long. After removal of 4 bases from V and 9 bases from J, the junction contained 12 bases not matched to a gene. Germline CDR1 and CDR2: SGDLS and YYNGEE. For the CDR3, the DNA is TGTGCCAGCAGCCCCATCGACAGGGGTAAAGGTTCACCCCTCCACTTT. This gives the protein CASSPIDRGKGSPLHF.

CDR3 residues: CASSPLGGSWTEAFF. CDR3 in DNA: TGCGCCAGCAGCCCACTGGGCGGGTCGTGGACTGAAGCTTTCTTT. The chain combines TRBV5-1 with TRBJ1-1, with no clear D. Germline-derived CDR1 and CDR2 are SGHRS and YFSETQ. Between the trimmed V and J ends, which lost 4 bases and 5 bases, there was a span of 18 bases. The CDR3 runs 15 residues. Full variable domain (missing parts from reference TRBV5-1 and TRBJ1-1): KAGVTQTPRYLIKTRGQQVTLSCSPISGHRSVSWYQQTPGQGLQFLFEYFSETQRNKGNFPGRFSGRQFSNSRSEMNVSTLELGDSALYLCASSPLGGSWTEAFFGQGTRLTVV.

This sequence joins TRBV4-3 and TRBJ2-1; D not resolved. Between the trimmed V and J ends, which lost 0 bases and 6 bases, there was a span of 6 bases. CDR3 size: 13 residues. CDR1 is LGHNA and CDR2 is YSLEER in the germline V gene. In nucleotides, the CDR3 is TGCGCCAGCAGCCAAGAAAGAGGCAATGAGCAGTTCTTC. Amino acid sequence: CASSQERGNEQFF.

The chain is built from TRBV27 and TRBJ1-1; 9 positions match TRBD1. This CDR3 has 14 residues. The V segment lost 6 bases and the J segment 4 bases; nucleotides outside the gene matches: 6. Germline values: CDR1 MNHEY, CDR2 SMNVEV (reference sequence). CDR3 residues: CASRSGTGSTEAFF. CDR3 sequence (DNA): TGTGCCAGCAGATCGGGGACAGGGAGCACTGAAGCTTTCTTT.

V and J are TRBV29-1 and TRBJ2-7, with TRBD2 identical over 7 bases. This CDR3 is 13 amino acids long. Trimming cost V 5 bases and J 3 bases; bases outside gene matches: 7. Germline CDR1 SQVTM, CDR2 ANQGSEA. CDR3 amino acids: CSVRLASRYEQYF. As DNA, the CDR3 is TGCAGCGTTAGACTAGCCTCCCGCTACGAGCAGTACTTC.

In its sample, this clone was seen a few times. The V gene is TRBV5-4, the J gene TRBJ2-2; D is possibly TRBD2 (5 bases). This CDR3 contains 17 residues. Trimming left V 0 bases short and J 6 bases short, with 18 bases between. Germline assignment: CDR1 SGHNT and CDR2 YYREEE (reference sequence). CDR3 nucleotides: TGTGCCAGCAGCTTGGGTAGTCTAGCTAAAAGAGCCGGGGAGCTGTTTTTT. This gives the protein CASSLGSLAKRAGELFF.

The genes are TRBV6-1 and TRBJ1-5; D may be TRBD1 (5 bases). Per germline, CDR1 MNHNS and CDR2 SASEGT. Trimming left V 3 bases short and J 6 bases short, with 9 bases between. The CDR3 sequence is 13 residues long. This chain's CDR3 is CASSEVRGQPQHF. The CDR3 DNA is TGTGCCAGCAGTGAGGTAAGGGGTCAGCCCCAGCATTTT.

Concerning this clone: Distinct nucleotide sequences in the sample also encode this CDR3. V gene TRBV27 combines with J gene TRBJ2-7; 8 bases align to TRBD1. The ends lost 6 bases at V and 2 bases at J; junction bases unmatched: 9. The germline gives CDR1 MNHEY, CDR2 SMNVEV (reference sequence). The CDR3 runs 15 residues. CDR3 coding DNA: TGTGCCAGCAGCCCCCAAGAGACAGGGGCCTACGAGCAGTACTTC. It translates to CASSPQETGAYEQYF.

The chain has TRBV19 and TRBJ2-1, with TRBD2 matching over 7 bases. This CDR3 has 15 residues. V lost 8 bases and J lost 0; bases outside the gene matches: 7. Germline V lookup: CDR1 LNHDA, CDR2 SQIVND (reference sequence). The CDR3 DNA is TGTGCCAGTTCGGGGGGTAGTAGCTCCTACAATGAGCAGTTCTTC. Its protein product is CASSGGSSSYNEQFF.

J is TRBJ2-5 and V is TRBV6-1; a weak D match, TRBD1 (6 bases). This CDR3 contains 16 residues. V dropped 3 bases and J dropped 5 bases, with 19 bases sitting between them. CDR1 is MNHNS, CDR2 SASEGT, per germline. The CDR3 DNA follows: TGTGCCAGCAGTGATGACAGGTTCCGGGGATGGGAGACCCAGTACTTC. This sequence encodes CASSDDRFRGWETQYF.

This clone turned up a few times. This chain connects TRBV7-8 to TRBJ1-2, with a possible D match to TRBD1 (5 bases). Per the germline V gene, CDR1 is SGHVS and CDR2 is FQNEAQ. This CDR3 comprises 15 residues. V lost 2 bases and J 4 bases, leaving 14 bases between the germline ends. CDR3 coding DNA: TGTGCCAGCAGCTTATCCCAACAGGTGGCCTATGGCTACACCTTC. Its protein is CASSLSQQVAYGYTF.

The chain employs TRBV6-6 and TRBJ1-5, with a weak D call TRBD1 (6 bases). V gave up 2 bases and J gave up 3 bases, with 8 bases separating them. Germline V gives CDR1 MNHNY, CDR2 SVGAGI (reference sequence). The CDR3 covers 14 residues. This chain's CDR3 is CASSYGQHNQPQHF. For the CDR3, the DNA is TGTGCCAGCAGTTACGGACAGCACAATCAGCCCCAGCATTTT.

The table lists this clone with a count of one. The chain joins TRBV6-1 to TRBJ1-6; weak D call: TRBD1 (6 bases). Germline V lookup: CDR1 MNHNS, CDR2 SASEGT. CDR3 length: 16 amino acids. V was clipped by 3 bases and J by 7 bases, with 16 bases between them. CDR3 nucleotide sequence: TGTGCCAGCAGTGAGAACGCGGACAGCCTGAATTCACCCCTCCACTTT. Translation gives CASSENADSLNSPLHF.

The chain has TRBV2 and TRBJ1-1; the D is unclear. The V and J ends lost 4 bases and 5 bases respectively, with 29 bases between them. Germline V gene lookup returns CDR1 SNHLY and CDR2 FYNNEI. The CDR3 is made up of 19 amino acids. The CDR3 nucleotides are TGTGCCAGCAGTGGAGGAGGAGTTTCGGGCAGTTCAAGGAGTACTGAAGCTTTCTTT. It encodes CASSGGGVSGSSRSTEAFF.

The chain has TRBV5-4 and TRBJ2-2, with TRBD1 identical over 7 bases. J was trimmed by 6 bases and V by 6 bases; bases with no gene match: 8. The CDR3 is 14 residues long. Per germline, CDR1 SGHNT and CDR2 YYREEE (reference sequence). As DNA, the CDR3 is TGTGCCAGCACCCCTCTAGGGACAGCCGGGGAGCTGTTTTTT. It translates to CASTPLGTAGELFF.

V is TRBV7-9 and J is TRBJ1-1; no clear D gene. The CDR3 consists of 13 residues. Germline V gives CDR1 SEHNR, CDR2 FQNEAQ (reference sequence). The V gene lost 5 bases and the J gene lost 1 base, with 8 bases spanning the gap. The chain's CDR3 is CASSADSNTEAFF. Written as DNA, the CDR3 is TGTGCCAGCAGCGCGGATTCGAACACTGAAGCTTTCTTT.

The rearrangement joins TRBV19 to TRBJ2-1; TRBD2 might be the D (6 bases). This CDR3 has 14 amino acids. V was shortened by 3 bases and J by 8 bases, with 14 bases between the two germline ends. Germline CDR1 is LNHDA and CDR2 is SQIVND (reference sequence). CDR3 nucleotide sequence: TGTGCCAGTAGTATCGGAGGGCGCCGCCATGAGCAGTTCTTC. Amino acid sequence: CASSIGGRRHEQFF.

This clone has just one count. The DNA of the CDR3 is TGTGCCAGCAGCTTAGATCACCCGGGCTCCTACAATGAGCAGTTCTTC. Protein: CASSLDHPGSYNEQFF. J is TRBJ2-1 and V is TRBV11-2; no definite D call. Germline V gene lookup returns CDR1 SGHAT and CDR2 FQNNGV. Trimming left V 0 bases short and J 0 bases short, with 9 bases between. The CDR3 runs to 16 residues.

A few counts support this clone. CDR3 DNA sequence: TGTGCCAGCAGTTTAGTGCACACAGGGAATCAGCCCCAGCATTTT. Translated: CASSLVHTGNQPQHF. This chain connects TRBV28 to TRBJ1-5, with TRBD1 as a possible D gene (6 bases). Germline assignment: CDR1 MDHEN and CDR2 SYDVKM. V dropped 2 bases and J dropped 4 bases, with 12 bases sitting between them. This CDR3 region has 15 residues.

V is TRBV2 and J is TRBJ1-5; D remains unclear. V lost 5 bases and J lost 3, with 14 bases in between. This CDR3 comprises 15 residues. CDR1 and CDR2 from the germline V gene are SNHLY and FYNNEI. CDR3 protein: CASSSSGGVNQPQHF. The CDR3 region has the DNA TGTGCCAGCAGTTCCTCGGGCGGGGTCAATCAGCCCCAGCATTTT. Complete variable domain (other parts from reference TRBV2 and TRBJ1-5): EPEVTQTPSHQVTQMGQEVILRCVPISNHLYFYWYRQILGQKVEFLVSFYNNEISEKSEIFDDQFSVERPDGSNFTLKIRSTKLEDSAMYFCASSSSGGVNQPQHFGDGTRLSIL.

This clone was seen just once. The chain joins TRBV7-2 to TRBJ2-7, with TRBD1 matching 9 bases. Germline V CDR1 and CDR2: SGHTA, FQGNSA. The V and J ends lost 5 bases and 3 bases, in that order; junction bases with no gene match: 8. This CDR3 comprises 15 residues. This CDR3 reads CASSHGTGHGYEQYF. CDR3 nucleotides: TGTGCCAGCAGCCACGGGACAGGGCACGGCTACGAGCAGTACTTC.

This clone was seen a handful of times. The chain couples TRBV5-5 to TRBJ2-1; weak D call: TRBD1 (5 bases). The CDR3 is made up of 15 amino acids. Looked up from germline, CDR1 is SGHKS and CDR2 is YYEKEE (reference sequence). Deletions cut 2 bases from V and 8 bases from J, with 17 bases between. The CDR3 DNA reads as TGTGCCAGCAGCTTCCTTTCACCAGGGCTCGATGAGCAGTTCTTC. Translation: CASSFLSPGLDEQFF.

The rearrangement joins TRBV2 to TRBJ2-1; 8 bases align to TRBD1. The CDR3 is 14 residues long. The germline V gene encodes CDR1 SNHLY and CDR2 FYNNEI. Trimming removed 9 bases from V and 6 bases from J; junction bases left unmatched: 10. CDR3 residues: CASQGQVRANEQFF. In nucleotides, the CDR3 is TGTGCCAGTCAGGGACAGGTGAGGGCCAATGAGCAGTTCTTC.

The chain employs TRBV7-8 and TRBJ1-1; D is unresolved. This CDR3 is 13 amino acids long. Between the trimmed V and J ends, which lost 6 bases and 1 base, there was a span of 9 bases. Germline loops: CDR1 SGHVS, CDR2 FQNEAQ. The chain's CDR3 is CASRRQQNTEAFF. CDR3 in DNA: TGTGCCAGCAGGAGGCAGCAGAACACTGAAGCTTTCTTT.

This chain joins TRBV2 and TRBJ1-5; TRBD1 matches at 9 bases. This CDR3 is 15 amino acids long. V was clipped by 4 bases and J by 2 bases; unmatched bases: 3. Per germline, CDR1 SNHLY and CDR2 FYNNEI. The CDR3 nucleotides are TGTGCCAGCAGTGTACAGGGGGCAGGCAATCAGCCCCAGCATTTT. As protein: CASSVQGAGNQPQHF.